These 9 T cell receptor beta chains share one sample of origin, sequenced in a study of Graves' ophthalmopathy and Graves' hyperthyroidism (dated by TCRdb to 2017 to 2018). Sequencing was performed on an Illumina HiSeq 2000. For repertoire sequencing, the TCR beta CDR3 regions were amplified from RNA transcripts. A first-round RT-PCR used HTBI primers with the Qiagen OneStep RT-PCR kit, followed by a second-round multiplex PCR, size selection and purification. TCRdb itself trimmed the public reads at Q25 with fastp, ran MiXCR and retained productive beta chains. Entries that share a CDR3 protein sequence are merged under the most common genes and DNA. The sample includes 500,000 to 800,000 distinct CDR3 sequences, with more than 40% observed a single time. The ten largest clones take up more than 2.5% of the sample. Sequencing input: peripheral blood. The receptors were gathered from an adult man with Graves' ophthalmopathy.

Only a few counts were recorded for this clonotype. V is TRBV10-3 and J is TRBJ1-5; 7 bases are shared with TRBD1. Germline CDR1 is ENHRY and CDR2 is SYGVKD. CDR3 size: 14 residues. With V trimmed by 10 bases and J by 6 bases, 12 bases remained unmatched. The CDR3 region has the DNA TGTGCCAGCAGGACAGGATCCGTACGTCAGCCCCAGCATTTT. This encodes CASRTGSVRQPQHF.

This clonotype has a handful of counts. The V and J genes are TRBV6-1 and TRBJ1-3; 8 nucleotides align to TRBD1. Trimming at V came to 5 bases and at J to 0 bases, leaving 6 bases not matched to a gene. Germline CDR1 MNHNS, CDR2 SASEGT. CDR3 length: 16 residues. CDR3 in amino acids: CASSSTGANSGNTIYF. The CDR3 nucleotides are TGTGCCAGCAGTTCGACAGGGGCCAACTCTGGAAACACCATATATTTT.

This clonotype was observed a handful of times. The chain has TRBV6-2 or TRBV6-3 and TRBJ2-2; D not resolved. The CDR3 length is 13 residues. Trimming shortened V by 7 bases and J by 7 bases, and 13 bases separated the two germline ends. The germline V gene encodes CDR1 MNHEY and CDR2 SVGEGT. As DNA, the CDR3 is TGTGCCAGCACCCAGATGGGGTTCGGGGAGCTGTTTTTT. Protein product: CASTQMGFGELFF.

This clonotype came up many times. The rearrangement links TRBV20-1 to TRBJ1-1, with D unclear. V was trimmed by 3 bases and J by 5 bases, leaving 7 bases between them. Germline CDR1 is DFQATT and CDR2 is SNEGSKA (reference sequence). The CDR3 has 11 residues. CDR3 nucleotide sequence: TGCAGTGCTAGTGAGGGTACTGAAGCTTTCTTT. This sequence encodes CSASEGTEAFF.

This clonotype was counted many times. V is TRBV2 and J is TRBJ1-5; D perhaps matches TRBD1 (5 bases). Trimming took 2 bases from V and 4 from J, leaving 6 bases between them. Germline lookup yields CDR1 SNHLY and CDR2 FYNNEI. This CDR3 has 13 amino acids. The CDR3 spells CASSERQNQPQHF. In DNA, the CDR3 is TGTGCCAGCAGTGAAAGACAGAATCAGCCCCAGCATTTT. The complete variable domain, with remaining parts taken from reference TRBV2 and TRBJ1-5, reads EPEVTQTPSHQVTQMGQEVILRCVPISNHLYFYWYRQILGQKVEFLVSFYNNEISEKSEIFDDQFSVERPDGSNFTLKIRSTKLEDSAMYFCASSERQNQPQHFGDGTRLSIL.

This clonotype was seen many times. V is TRBV12-3 or TRBV12-4 and J is TRBJ2-7; 7 bases line up with TRBD1. The CDR3 totals 13 residues. The V segment lost 3 bases and the J segment 3 bases; nucleotides outside the gene matches: 2. CDR3 sequence: CASSFNRGYEQYF. In DNA form, the CDR3 reads TGTGCCAGCAGTTTTAACAGGGGCTACGAGCAGTACTTC.

With respect to this clonotype: A read error is possible here, since a much larger clone lies one base away. J is TRBJ2-7 and V is TRBV10-3; weak D call: TRBD2 (6 bases). This CDR3 is built from 15 residues. Germline CDR1 is ENHRY and CDR2 is SYGVKD. The CDR3 coding sequence is TGTGCCAGCAGTGGGAATGGGGGGAGCTCCTACAAGCAGTACTTC. Protein product: CASSGNGGSSYKQYF.

This clonotype was counted at least ten times. This chain connects TRBV15 to TRBJ2-6; TRBD2 aligns across 7 bases. The V gene end was trimmed by 3 bases and the J gene end by 0 bases; junction bases not matched to a gene: 8. CDR1 and CDR2 (germline): LNHNV, YYDKDF (reference sequence). The CDR3 contains 18 residues. The CDR3 reads CATSRKRGLFSGANVLTF. The CDR3 bases are TGTGCCACCAGCAGGAAGCGGGGTCTTTTCTCTGGGGCCAACGTCCTGACTTTC.

The chain couples TRBV14 to TRBJ1-3; no definite D call. The V gene lost 1 base and the J gene lost 6 bases, with 10 bases spanning the gap. Germline V gene data show CDR1 as SGHDN and CDR2 as FVKESK. The CDR3 sequence is 14 residues long. The CDR3 coding sequence is TGTGCCAGCAGCCAAGCCCCCGGCCTAAACACCATATATTTT. Translating gives CASSQAPGLNTIYF.